This T cell receptor beta chain was identified during a study of molecular identifiers for immune sequencing clone quantification. This clonotype appeared a few times. V was pared by 5 bases and J by 2 bases, with 15 bases between. This CDR3 region has 15 residues. Germline V CDR1 and CDR2: SEHNR, FQNEAQ (reference sequence). TCRdb redid the calling of the PCR reads with MiXCR, one entry per CDR3 protein. The repertoire holds more than 550,000 distinct CDR3 sequences, with over 25% as singletons. Sequencing was performed on naive CD8+ T cells from blood, with Jurkat cell RNA spiked in. Regarding subset: FACS-sorted CD8+CD4-CCR7+CD45RA+ naive T cells. V gene TRBV7-9 combines with J gene TRBJ1-1, with D perhaps matching TRBD1 (6 bases). This receptor was obtained from a human donor in good health. Some libraries in this study had Jurkat cell RNA spiked in. The CDR3, as DNA: TGTGCCAGCAGCCCTCCGGGACACAGTAACACTGAAGCTTTCTTT. Translated: CASSPPGHSNTEAFF.